This T cell receptor (beta chain) was sequenced for a study of blood T cells in healthy people across ages. The germline gives CDR1 MNHEY, CDR2 SVGEGT. The length of the CDR3 is 16 residues. Trimming left V 5 bases short and J 7 bases short, with 21 bases between. With respect to this clonotype: Its antigen remains unknown.

The use of a sample-barcoded 5' primer and a J-beta primer mix characterized a second PCR of roughly 6 to 11 cycles. Carrying 12 random nucleotides, a template-switch adaptor labeled each individual cDNA molecule. TCRdb itself ran the 5' RACE reads through MiXCR, one entry per CDR3 protein. The sample gives about 1.5 million distinct CDR3 sequences, about 42% of which show up once; 4% is in the top ten. Whole-study findings and limits: The study could not conclusively compare naive and antigen-experienced cells, given its unsorted PBMCs. Diversity of TCR beta correlated strongly with naive T cell percentage. Per million T cells, TCR beta diversity dropped roughly linearly as age increased.

This TCR was sampled from a woman between 18 and 29 years old in good health. Sequenced: blood. The chain uses TRBV6-2 or TRBV6-3 and TRBJ1-5; D is ambiguous. CDR3 region: CASSRPLGEARQPQHF. CDR3 nucleotides: TGTGCCAGCAGTCGTCCCCTTGGTGAAGCACGGCAGCCCCAGCATTTT.